This TCR beta chain was found in a study of T cell repertoires in cytomegalovirus infection (dated by TCRdb to the late 2010s). Notes on the research overall: Donor HLA type was relevant to the analysis, because carriage of CMV infection together with the matching HLA type was indicated by public TCR beta signatures.

CDR1 and CDR2 are drawn from the germline V gene: MNHNS, SASEGT. After removal of 10 bases from V and 5 bases from J, the junction retains 10 bases not matched to a gene. The CDR3, from cysteine to phenylalanine, totals 13 residues. Only CDR3 DNA remains: 39 bases, in frame from the first base. The data were produced on an Illumina HiSeq 1500. The public reads were reanalyzed by TCRdb: fastp trimming at Q25, MiXCR alignment, in-frame beta chains only. Identical CDR3 proteins give one entry, which carries the most common genes and DNA. The sample contains approximately 150,000 distinct CDR3 sequences, about 6.3% of them found a single time. Approximately 19% of the sample rests with the top ten. What the research found in general, with its limitations: The ex vivo response was dominated by HLA-C-restricted CMV-specific TCR beta clonotypes, which also provided the single most frequent clonotype in two of eight donors. Cumulative frequency of public TCR beta family members discriminated carriers of CMV infection plus the relevant HLA type in this cohort and an independent roughly 340-donor cohort.

The sample holds many counts of this clonotype. What this receptor recognizes is not known. The sample holds no much larger clone one base away, and base qualities are not on file. The sequence is built from TRBV6-1 and TRBJ2-5, with 7 bases aligning to TRBD2. This TCR derives from a human donor in good health (CMV status not recorded). Some clones in this sample may be carry-over from other donors' samples. Sequences were obtained from PBMCs. Here the CDR3 is given as CATHRGVGETQYF. At the DNA level, the sequence is TGTGCCACTCACCGGGGGGTCGGGGAGACCCAGTACTTC.